This TCR beta chain was captured by sequencing in a study of shared clonotypes between healthy human individuals. General study findings and limits: Non-shared clonotypes showed lower generation probabilities than clonotypes common to all four donors.

Regarding this clone: The antigen remains unidentified.

Using immunoSEQ multiplex PCR, the repertoire was profiled, and TCRdb retains in-frame clones only, with some absent. The repertoire includes about 680,000 clones, around 72% of them detected once, and under 2% sits in the top ten. The receptor comes from a woman between 25 and 40 years old in good health. The specimen sequenced was memory CD4+ T cells sorted from blood. Described subset: CD45RA-negative fraction.

Here the CDR3 DNA reads TGCGCCAGCAGCGGGAAGCGGGAGACTGGCACAGATACGCAGTATTTT. This encodes CASSGKRETGTDTQYF. The gene calls are TRBV5-1 and TRBJ2-3, with 8 bases matching TRBD2. Germline V CDR1 and CDR2: SGHRS, YFSETQ. With 4 bases clipped from V and 1 base from J, the junction kept 8 bases outside the gene matches. This CDR3 is 16 amino acids long.